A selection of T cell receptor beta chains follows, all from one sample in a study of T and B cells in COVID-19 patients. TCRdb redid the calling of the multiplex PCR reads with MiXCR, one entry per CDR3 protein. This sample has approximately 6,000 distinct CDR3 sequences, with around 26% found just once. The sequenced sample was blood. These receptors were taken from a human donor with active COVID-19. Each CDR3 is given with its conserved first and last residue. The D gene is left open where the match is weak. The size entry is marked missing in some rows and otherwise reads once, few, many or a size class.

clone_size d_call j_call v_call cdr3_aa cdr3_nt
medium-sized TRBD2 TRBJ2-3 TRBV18 CASSSRLAGALTDTQYF TGTGCCAGCTCATCCCGATTAGCGGGGGCCCTCACAGATACGCAGTATTTT
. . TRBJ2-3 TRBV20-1 CSAPPGLDTQYF TGCAGTGCGCCTCCTGGATTGGATACGCAGTATTTT
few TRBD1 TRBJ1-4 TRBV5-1 CASSLQGGNEKLFF TGCGCCAGCAGCTTGCAGGGGGGTAATGAAAAACTGTTTTTT
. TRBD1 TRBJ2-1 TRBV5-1 CASSLGTGDNEQFF TGCGCCAGCAGCTTGGGGACAGGGGACAATGAGCAGTTCTTC
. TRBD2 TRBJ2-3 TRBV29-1 CSVKRGPSTDTQYF TGCAGCGTCAAGCGGGGGCCTTCCACAGATACGCAGTATTTT
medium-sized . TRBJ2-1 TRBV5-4 CASSLEFSDYNEQFF TGTGCCAGCAGCTTGGAGTTCTCGGACTACAATGAGCAGTTCTTC
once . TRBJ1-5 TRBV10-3 CAISGDDQPQHF TGTGCCATCAGCGGGGACGATCAGCCCCAGCATTTT
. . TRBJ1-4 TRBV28 CASIQGGAQGANEKLFF TGTGCCAGCATCCAAGGCGGGGCGCAGGGCGCTAATGAAAAACTGTTTTTT
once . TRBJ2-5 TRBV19 CASSIAGGETQYF TGTGCCAGTAGTATAGCCGGGGGAGAGACCCAGTACTTC
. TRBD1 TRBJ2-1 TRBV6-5 CASSDGRGPNNEQFF TGTGCCAGCAGTGACGGCAGGGGGCCCAACAATGAGCAGTTCTTC
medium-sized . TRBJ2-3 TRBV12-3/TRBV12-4 CASSWPRGRRGRTDTQYF TGTGCCAGCAGTTGGCCTAGAGGGAGGCGGGGGCGCACAGATACGCAGTATTTT
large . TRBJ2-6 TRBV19 CASRTSSGANVLTF TGTGCCAGTAGAACATCCTCTGGGGCCAACGTCCTGACTTTC
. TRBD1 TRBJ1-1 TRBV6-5 CASSRSGTGTEAFF TGTGCCAGCAGTCGTTCTGGGACAGGGACTGAAGCTTTCTTT
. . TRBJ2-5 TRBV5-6 CASSLSPTEKETQYF TGCGCCAGCAGCTTGTCCCCGACAGAAAAGGAGACCCAGTACTTC
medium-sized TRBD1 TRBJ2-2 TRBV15 CATSRVGTGVTGELFF TGTGCCACCAGCAGAGTGGGGACAGGGGTCACCGGGGAGCTGTTTTTT
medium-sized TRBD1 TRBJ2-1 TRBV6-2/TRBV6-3 CASRDRVYNEQFF TGTGCCAGCAGGGACAGGGTCTACAATGAGCAGTTCTTC
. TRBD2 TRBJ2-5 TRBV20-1 CSAREAGAEETQYF TGCAGTGCTAGAGAAGCGGGGGCAGAAGAGACCCAGTACTTC
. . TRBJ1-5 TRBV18 CASSPTSNQPQHF TGTGCCAGCTCACCCACGAGCAATCAGCCCCAGCATTTT
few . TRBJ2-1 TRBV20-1 CSARSLRPLYDEQFF TGCAGTGCTAGATCTCTGCGGCCCCTATATGATGAGCAGTTCTTC
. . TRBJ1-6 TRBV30 CAWGPRRVPGNSPLHF TGTGCCTGGGGCCCACGGCGGGTTCCGGGTAATTCACCCCTCCACTTT
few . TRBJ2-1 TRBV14 CASSPLGGSHEQFF TGTGCCAGCAGCCCCCTGGGAGGCAGCCATGAGCAGTTCTTC
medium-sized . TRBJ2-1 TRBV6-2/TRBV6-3 CASSYTLEPGAIYHEQFF TGTGCCAGCAGTTACACCCTGGAGCCGGGGGCGATTTACCATGAGCAGTTCTTC
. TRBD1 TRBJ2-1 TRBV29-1 CSGNTGTGEYNEQFF TGCAGCGGAAACACCGGGACAGGGGAATACAATGAGCAGTTCTTC
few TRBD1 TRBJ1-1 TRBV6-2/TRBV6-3 CASSRGGGEVEAFF TGTGCCAGCAGCAGGGGGGGGGGTGAAGTTGAAGCTTTCTTT
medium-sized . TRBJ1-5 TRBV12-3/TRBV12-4 CASSLDRNQPQHF TGTGCCAGCAGTTTGGACAGAAATCAGCCCCAGCATTTT
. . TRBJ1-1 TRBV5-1 CASSLAGSHTEAFF TGCGCCAGCAGCTTGGCTGGCAGCCACACTGAAGCTTTCTTT
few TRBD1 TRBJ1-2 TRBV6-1 CASSEGGQGGYGYTF TGTGCCAGCAGTGAAGGGGGACAGGGGGGCTATGGCTACACCTTC
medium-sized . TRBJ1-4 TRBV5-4 CASSRDKNEKLFF TGTGCCAGCAGCCGGGACAAGAATGAAAAACTGTTTTTT
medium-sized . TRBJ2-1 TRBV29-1 CSANLGAALYNEQFF TGCAGCGCGAACCTCGGGGCGGCCCTCTACAATGAGCAGTTCTTC
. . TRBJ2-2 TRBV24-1 CATSDPGVGELFF TGTGCCACCAGTGACCCGGGGGTGGGGGAGCTGTTTTTT
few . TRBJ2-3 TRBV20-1 CSARAQGKTDTQYF TGCAGTGCTAGGGCCCAGGGTAAAACAGATACGCAGTATTTT
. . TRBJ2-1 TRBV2 CASSELGSLYNEQFF TGTGCCAGCAGTGAACTCGGGAGCCTATACAATGAGCAGTTCTTC
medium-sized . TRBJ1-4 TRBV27 CASRRGLNEKLFF TGTGCCAGCAGGAGGGGCCTTAATGAAAAACTGTTTTTT
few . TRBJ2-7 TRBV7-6 CASSKQAAGLSYEQYF TGTGCCAGCAGCAAACAAGCGGCGGGACTTTCCTACGAGCAGTACTTC
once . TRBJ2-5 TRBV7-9 CASSFYRKDQETQYF TGTGCCAGCAGCTTCTACAGGAAGGACCAAGAGACCCAGTACTTC
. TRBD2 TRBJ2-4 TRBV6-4 CASSPLAGGQNIQYF TGTGCCAGCAGTCCTCTAGCGGGGGGACAAAACATTCAGTACTTC
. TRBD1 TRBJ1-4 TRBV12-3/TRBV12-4 CASRLQGGSEKLFF TGTGCCAGCAGGTTACAGGGGGGATCGGAAAAACTGTTTTTT
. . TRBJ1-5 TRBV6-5 CASSYTESGNQPQHF TGTGCCAGCAGTTATACCGAGTCGGGCAATCAGCCCCAGCATTTT
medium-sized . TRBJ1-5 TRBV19 CASWGGGNQPQHF TGTGCCAGTTGGGGCGGGGGGAACCAGCCCCAGCATTTT
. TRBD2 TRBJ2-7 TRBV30 CAWIRAGGRRYEQYF TGTGCCTGGATACGGGCGGGGGGTCGCCGTTACGAGCAGTACTTC
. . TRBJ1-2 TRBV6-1 CASSTAHYEGYTF TGTGCCAGCAGTACCGCACATTATGAGGGCTACACCTTC